These 14 T cell receptor beta chains came from one sample sequenced in a study of OX40 agonist ivuxolimab in advanced cancers. TCRdb keeps only in-frame clones here, not all; method: immunoSEQ multiplex PCR. The sample contains over 55,000 clones, approximately 80% of which appear only once. Sequencing was performed on CD4+ or CD8+ T cells sorted from blood, taken in a trial of the OX40 agonist ivuxolimab. These TCRs come from an adult with an advanced solid tumor such as melanoma, head and neck, liver or kidney cancer.

The chain is built from TRBV7-9 and TRBJ2-1, with unresolved D. Trimming removed 3 bases from V and 3 bases from J, with 9 bases in between. The CDR3 loop spans 14 amino acids. Germline V gene lookup returns CDR1 SEHNR and CDR2 FQNEAQ (reference sequence). The DNA for the CDR3 is TGTGCCAGCAGCTTCTGGCAACTCTACAATGAGCAGTTCTTC. Amino acid sequence: CASSFWQLYNEQFF.

This chain connects TRBV7-9 to TRBJ2-2; D is unclear. V lost 6 bases and J lost 2, with 13 bases in between. The CDR3 totals 15 residues. Germline V CDR1 and CDR2: SEHNR, FQNEAQ (reference sequence). The CDR3 reads CASSRSRINTGELFF. In DNA, the CDR3 is TGTGCCAGCAGTCGCTCTCGAATTAACACCGGGGAGCTGTTTTTT.

The chain combines TRBV7-9 with TRBJ1-6, with D possibly TRBD1 on 6 matching bases. V gave up 5 bases and J gave up 7 bases, with 15 bases separating them. The CDR3 has 15 amino acids. CDR1 is SEHNR and CDR2 is FQNEAQ in the germline V gene (reference sequence). The CDR3 protein is CASSRDAGENSPLHF. DNA for the CDR3: TGTGCCAGCAGCCGGGACGCAGGGGAGAATTCACCCCTCCACTTT. Based on the CDR3 plus reference TRBV7-9 and TRBJ1-6, the full variable domain is DTGVSQNPRHKITKRGQNVTFRCDPISEHNRLYWYRQTLGQGPEFLTYFQNEAQLEKSRLLSDRFSAERPKGSFSTLEIQRTEQGDSAMYLCASSRDAGENSPLHFGNGTRLTVT.

The rearrangement uses TRBV5-1 and TRBJ2-2; TRBD1 is a possible D gene (7 bases). Trimming shortened V by 6 bases and J by 1 base, and 10 bases separated the two germline ends. Germline V gives CDR1 SGHRS, CDR2 YFSETQ. This CDR3 comprises 14 residues. The CDR3 DNA sequence: TGCGCCAGCACCCAGGGGGGGAACACCGGGGAGCTGTTTTTT. It yields the protein CASTQGGNTGELFF.

DNA of the CDR3: TGTGCCAGCAGTTCCCTCACCCGGACAGGCACCGAGCAGTTCTTC. It translates to CASSSLTRTGTEQFF. The V and J genes are TRBV28 and TRBJ2-1, with 7 bases matching TRBD1. The germline CDR1 and CDR2 sequences are MDHEN and SYDVKM. V lost 4 bases to trimming and J lost 10 bases; unmatched junction nucleotides: 13. The CDR3 is 15 residues long.

The rearrangement links TRBV14 to TRBJ1-3; 8 bases are shared with TRBD1. There are 21 residues in the CDR3. Germline V gene lookup returns CDR1 SGHDN and CDR2 FVKESK. With 0 bases clipped from V and 8 bases from J, the junction kept 24 bases outside the gene matches. The CDR3 region is CASSQERGLQGTGERRDTIYF. CDR3 DNA sequence: TGTGCCAGCAGCCAAGAAAGGGGCTTACAAGGGACAGGTGAACGGCGGGACACCATATATTTT. The whole variable domain, remainder taken from reference TRBV14 and TRBJ1-3, is EAGVTQFPSHSVIEKGQTVTLRCDPISGHDNLYWYRRVMGKEIKFLLHFVKESKQDESGMPNNRFLAERTGGTYSTLKVQPAELEDSGVYFCASSQERGLQGTGERRDTIYFGEGSWLTVV.

CDR3 coding DNA: TGTGCCACCTCAACCCAGGGGAGGGGAGAGACCCAGTACTTC. Translating it yields CATSTQGRGETQYF. The rearrangement links TRBV6-1 to TRBJ2-5; weak D call: TRBD2 (7 bases). This CDR3 contains 14 residues. CDR1 is MNHNS, CDR2 SASEGT, per germline. The V end lost 10 bases, the J end lost 4 bases, and 19 bases lay between the germline ends.

V is TRBV7-2 and J is TRBJ2-5; TRBD1 matches at 8 bases. The DNA end is more similar to TRBJ2-7, so the J call may be wrong. CDR1 is SGHTA and CDR2 is FQGNSA in the germline V gene. The CDR3 extends over 16 amino acids. In nucleotides, the CDR3 is TGTGCCAGCAGCCGCTGGACAGGGCCCAGCTCCTACGAGCAGTACTTC. Translating gives CASSRWTGPSSYEQYF.

V gene TRBV5-1 combines with J gene TRBJ2-5; 12 bases agree with TRBD2. Trimming cost V 3 bases and J 2 bases; bases outside gene matches: 8. Germline V gene sequence: CDR1 SGHRS, CDR2 YFSETQ. This CDR3 has 17 residues. CDR3 sequence (DNA): TGCGCCAGCAGCTCCCCGACTAGCGGGAGAGGGCAAGAGACCCAGTACTTC. It translates to CASSSPTSGRGQETQYF.

The chain links TRBV18 to TRBJ1-3; no definite D call. Germline values: CDR1 KGHSH, CDR2 LQKENI. The CDR3 runs 14 residues. The V and J ends lost 3 bases and 3 bases respectively, with 9 bases between them. The CDR3 DNA reads as TGTGCCAGCTCACCCACTGAGGATGGAAACACCATATATTTT. Translation: CASSPTEDGNTIYF.

The chain links TRBV18 to TRBJ1-4, with D possibly matching TRBD1 (6 bases). The V and J ends lost 3 bases and 5 bases respectively, with 10 bases between them. There are 14 residues in the CDR3. Germline lookup yields CDR1 KGHSH and CDR2 LQKENI. The CDR3 protein is CASSPEQGNEKLFF. CDR3 DNA: TGTGCCAGCTCACCGGAACAGGGCAATGAAAAACTGTTTTTT. The whole variable domain, remainder taken from reference TRBV18 and TRBJ1-4, is NAGVMQNPRHLVRRRGQEARLRCSPMKGHSHVYWYRQLPEEGLKFMVYLQKENIIDESGMPKERFSAEFPKEGPSILRIQQVVRGDSAAYFCASSPEQGNEKLFFGSGTQLSVL.

Remarks on this clone: Its ends do not fully match the called genes, so a read error is possible. The J gene is TRBJ2-7, the V gene TRBV15; the D is unclear. The CDR3 extends over 12 amino acids. CDR1 and CDR2 (germline): LNHNV, YYDKDF (reference sequence). CDR3 DNA: TGTGCCACCAGCAGAGATATGGCGCCCACTCGCTTC. Its translation: CATSRDMAPTRF.

J is TRBJ2-5 and V is TRBV7-9, with 9 nucleotides matching TRBD2. V shed 5 bases, J shed 5 bases, and the junction held 15 bases outside the gene matches. CDR3 size: 17 residues. The germline V gene encodes CDR1 SEHNR and CDR2 FQNEAQ (reference sequence). CDR3 region: CASSRSSGNPGGETQYF. CDR3 sequence (DNA): TGTGCCAGCAGCCGGTCTAGCGGGAACCCCGGGGGGGAGACCCAGTACTTC.

The CDR3 region is CASSMVVYEQFF. CDR3 nucleotides: TGTGCCAGTAGTATGGTAGTCTATGAGCAGTTCTTC. The chain has TRBV19 and TRBJ2-1, with unresolved D. The CDR3 consists of 12 residues. The germline gives CDR1 LNHDA, CDR2 SQIVND (reference sequence). The V end was cut by 3 bases, the J end by 8 bases, with 8 bases between.